This T cell receptor (beta chain) derives from a study of T-cell memory formation after mild COVID-19. There are 14 residues in the CDR3. V was shortened by 7 bases and J by 0 bases, with 9 bases between the two germline ends. This clonotype was seen a few times. As yet, its antigen is unknown. Study-wide results and limits: From day 15 to 85, contracting clones were balanced between CD4 and CD8, whereas later expanders leaned toward CD4+.

TCRdb reprocessed the 5' RACE reads via MiXCR and lists one record per CDR3 protein. The sample contains roughly 130,000 distinct CDR3 sequences, 15% to 20% of which appear only once. Sequencing was performed on PBMCs or a T cell subset sorted from them (not recorded which). The receptor was isolated from a man aged 18 to 29 who had mild COVID-19 (a few samples of this study predate the infection). Cell type and time point are not known. J is TRBJ1-4 and V is TRBV12-3 or TRBV12-4; D uncertain. The CDR3 loop is CASTRDATNEKLFF. The CDR3 nucleotides are TGTGCCAGCACTCGGGATGCAACTAATGAAAAACTGTTTTTT.